This TCR beta chain originates from a study of identical twins. The CDR3 length is 15 residues. Germline assignment: CDR1 SGHVS and CDR2 FQNEAQ. Deletions cut 5 bases from V and 3 bases from J, with 14 bases between. This clonotype was detected only a few times. TCRdb processed the 5' RACE reads anew with MiXCR; each CDR3 protein has one entry. In the table there are more than 400,000 distinct CDR3 sequences, 12% to 15% of which are singletons. The sample was also linked to a second study, of yellow fever vaccine responses in identical twins.

This sequence joins TRBV7-8 and TRBJ2-1; no clear D gene. The receptor comes from a woman younger than 35 in good health. The source material was CD4+ T cells sorted from blood. CDR3 nucleotides: TGTGCCAGCAGCCTAAGGGTTCCCCGCTACAATGAGCAGTTCTTC. It specifies CASSLRVPRYNEQFF.